The 18 T cell receptor beta chains below come from one sample, sequenced in a study of T cells in Graves' hyperthyroidism and ophthalmopathy. Regions amplified from RNA transcripts were the TCR beta CDR3 regions. The HTBI primer set was used in a first-round RT-PCR of the TCR CDR3. TCRdb redid the calling of the multiplex PCR reads with MiXCR, one entry per CDR3 protein. Counted here are 300,000 or so distinct CDR3 sequences, around a fifth occurring once; the ten biggest clones make up 50% to 65%. Material for sequencing was blood. The receptors shown here come from a woman between 50 and 59 years old with Graves' hyperthyroidism.

This clonotype occurred a few times. The CDR3 here is CASSQVGQGIGYTF. The DNA of the CDR3 is TGCGCCAGCAGCCAAGTCGGACAGGGAATTGGCTACACCTTC. The chain joins TRBV4-1 to TRBJ1-2; 8 bases are a match to TRBD1. CDR3 size: 14 residues. The V gene's germline CDR1 is MGHRA and CDR2 YSYEKL. The trim removed 1 base at V and 7 bases at J, leaving 5 bases unmatched.

V gene TRBV28 combines with J gene TRBJ2-3, with 7 positions matching TRBD2. The CDR3 sequence is 16 residues long. The germline gives CDR1 MDHEN, CDR2 SYDVKM. Unmatched junction bases numbered 6, after V lost 1 base and J lost 2 bases. CDR3 sequence reads: CASSLLSGGYTDTQYF. Written as DNA, the CDR3 is TGTGCCAGCAGTTTATTATCGGGGGGTTACACAGATACGCAGTATTTT.

This rearrangement joins TRBV2 to TRBJ1-4; D is unresolved. From germline, CDR1 is SNHLY and CDR2 FYNNEI. This CDR3 contains 18 residues. V was shortened by 3 bases and J by 0 bases, with 17 bases between the two germline ends. CDR3 sequence: CASSEPITYFSTNEKLFF. CDR3 nucleotides: TGTGCCAGCAGTGAGCCCATTACATATTTTTCAACTAATGAAAAACTGTTTTTT.

There are a few counts of this clonotype. The chain joins TRBV20-1 to TRBJ2-7, with 7 bases matching TRBD1. V gave up 3 bases and J gave up 2 bases; unmatched junction bases: 7. The CDR3 sequence is 14 residues long. The germline V gene encodes CDR1 DFQATT and CDR2 SNEGSKA (reference sequence). The CDR3 nucleotides are TGCAGTGCTAGCCCCGGACAGGAACCCTACGAGCAGTACTTC. Its protein is CSASPGQEPYEQYF.

This clonotype appeared a few times. The rearrangement joins TRBV4-1 to TRBJ2-5, with D perhaps assigned TRBD1 or TRBD2 (5 bases each). V dropped 9 bases and J dropped 1 base, with 21 bases sitting between them. The CDR3 is 16 amino acids. Germline values: CDR1 MGHRA, CDR2 YSYEKL. The CDR3 is CASSLRGPRGQETQYF. CDR3 nucleotides: TGCGCCAGTTCGCTAAGAGGACCGAGGGGCCAAGAGACCCAGTACTTC.

At least ten counts were recorded for this clonotype. V gene TRBV20-1 combines with J gene TRBJ2-3, with 10 bases identical to TRBD2. V was pared by 3 bases and J by 3 bases, with 3 bases of the junction left unmatched. This CDR3 is 14 amino acids long. Germline V lookup: CDR1 DFQATT, CDR2 SNEGSKA (reference sequence). The CDR3 region is CSARGTSETDTQYF. Written as DNA, the CDR3 is TGCAGTGCTAGGGGGACTAGCGAGACAGATACGCAGTATTTT.

Ten or more counts support this clonotype. This chain uses TRBV28 with TRBJ2-1, with 13 bases fitting TRBD2. The CDR3 consists of 18 residues. Germline assignment: CDR1 MDHEN and CDR2 SYDVKM. Trimming took 5 bases from V and 4 from J; bases not matched to a gene: 11. This CDR3 reads CASSPTSGGARAYNEQFF. CDR3 DNA: TGTGCCAGCAGTCCAACTAGCGGGGGGGCCCGGGCTTACAATGAGCAGTTCTTC. Complete variable domain (other parts from reference TRBV28 and TRBJ2-1): DVKVTQSSRYLVKRTGEKVFLECVQDMDHENMFWYRQDPGLGLRLIYFSYDVKMKEKGDIPEGYSVSREKKERFSLILESASTNQTSMYLCASSPTSGGARAYNEQFFGPGTRLTVL.

The CDR3 is CASRLRGGSQETQYF. CDR3 nucleotides: TGTGCCAGCAGGTTAAGGGGAGGCTCCCAAGAGACCCAGTACTTC. The rearrangement uses TRBV7-9 and TRBJ2-5; possible D gene TRBD2, 6 bases. The V and J ends lost 6 bases and 1 base respectively, with 15 bases between them. This CDR3 is built from 15 residues. From germline, CDR1 is SEHNR and CDR2 FQNEAQ (reference sequence).

The table lists this clonotype with many counts. This sequence joins TRBV20-1 and TRBJ2-5; D perhaps matches TRBD2 (5 bases). The CDR3 contains 12 residues. The germline V gene encodes CDR1 DFQATT and CDR2 SNEGSKA (reference sequence). V lost 5 bases and J lost 5, with 12 bases in between. CDR3 in DNA: TGCAGTGCTCGCAGCGGAATCGAGACCCAGTACTTC. Translation: CSARSGIETQYF.

In this sample, this clonotype turned up a few times. V usage is TRBV5-1 and J usage is TRBJ2-1; 8 bases agree with TRBD2. This CDR3 has 16 amino acids. CDR1 and CDR2 (germline): SGHRS, YFSETQ. Unmatched junction bases numbered 6, after V lost 0 bases and J lost 4 bases. The CDR3 here is CASSLDWLAGYNEQFF. DNA of the CDR3: TGCGCCAGCAGCTTGGACTGGCTAGCGGGTTACAATGAGCAGTTCTTC.

This clonotype was seen at least ten times. The rearrangement joins TRBV20-1 to TRBJ2-7; tentatively, D is TRBD2 (7 bases). Trimming removed 0 bases at V and 4 bases at J, with 16 bases between. This CDR3 has 15 amino acids. The germline gives CDR1 DFQATT, CDR2 SNEGSKA (reference sequence). CDR3 bases: TGCAGTGCTAGAGATGGGGGCAGCGGGGTGTACGAGCAGTACTTC. It yields the protein CSARDGGSGVYEQYF.

This clonotype was found many times. V gene TRBV12-3 or TRBV12-4 combines with J gene TRBJ2-5; TRBD1 matches at 12 bases. This CDR3 is built from 15 residues. Unmatched junction bases numbered 4, after V lost 4 bases and J lost 4 bases. CDR3 sequence: CASSSGTGGSETQYF. CDR3 DNA: TGTGCCAGCAGTTCGGGGACAGGGGGCTCAGAGACCCAGTACTTC.

This clonotype was counted at least ten times. J is TRBJ2-1 and V is TRBV11-3, with D uncertain. Germline loops: CDR1 SGHNT, CDR2 YENEEA. The CDR3 loop spans 14 amino acids. V dropped 6 bases and J dropped 7 bases, with 16 bases sitting between them. The CDR3 DNA follows: TGTGCCAGCAGTCCAACCCGCCTAAGTAATGAGCAGTTCTTC. It specifies CASSPTRLSNEQFF.

The chain's CDR3 is CASSSRPGTVQETQYF. CDR3 nucleotides: TGTGCCAGCAGCTCCCGTCCCGGGACGGTACAAGAGACCCAGTACTTC. The chain employs TRBV11-3 and TRBJ2-5; possibly TRBD1 or TRBD2 for D (5 bases each). V was cut by 4 bases and J by 2 bases, with 17 bases left in between. Germline V gene data show CDR1 as SGHNT and CDR2 as YENEEA. CDR3 size: 16 residues.

In its sample, this clonotype was seen many times. Relative to the germline gene, one junction end is altered; a read error may explain this. The chain carries TRBV5-4 and TRBJ2-2; perhaps TRBD1 as D (6 bases). Germline values: CDR1 SGHNT, CDR2 YYREEE (reference sequence). The CDR3 spans 17 residues. CDR3: CASSGRQRGGSTGELFF. DNA for the CDR3: TGTGCCAGCAGCGGCAGGCAGAGAGGGGGTTCGACCGGAGAGCTGTTTTTT.

This clonotype was observed at least ten times. The gene calls are TRBV10-3 and TRBJ1-2; no definite D call. Germline V CDR1 and CDR2: ENHRY, SYGVKD. Trimming cost V 8 bases and J 1 base, with 14 bases left between them. CDR3 length: 14 amino acids. CDR3 nucleotide sequence: TGTGCCATCCCAGACGGCATCCTTAACTATGGCTACACCTTC. It translates to CAIPDGILNYGYTF.

The chain employs TRBV7-9 and TRBJ1-1, with D perhaps TRBD1 (6 bases). The germline V gene has CDR1 SEHNR and CDR2 FQNEAQ (reference sequence). Trimming stripped 3 bases from V and 5 bases from J, with 10 bases between. There are 13 residues in the CDR3. The CDR3 nucleotides read TGTGCCAGCAGCTTTGGGGGGCGGACTGAAGCTTTCTTT. It translates to CASSFGGRTEAFF.

This clonotype showed up many times. The V gene is TRBV28, the J gene TRBJ2-1, with D perhaps TRBD1 (6 bases). Trimming left V 3 bases short and J 1 base short, with 10 bases between. The V gene's germline CDR1 is MDHEN and CDR2 SYDVKM. CDR3 length: 15 amino acids. CDR3 sequence (DNA): TGTGCCAGCAGTTTTTTGGACAGTTCCTACAATGAGCAGTTCTTC. Translated: CASSFLDSSYNEQFF.